This TCR beta chain was sequenced in a study of blood T cells in healthy people across ages (dated by TCRdb to the mid-2010s). At the level of the whole study: In model experiments, roughly one uniquely barcoded TCR beta cDNA molecule per two T cells was captured by template switching. The study measured age-related changes in TCR beta repertoire diversity using deep sequencing normalized with unique cDNA molecular identifiers. The donors were split into four age groups: young (average about 16 years), middle-aged (roughly 42), aged (roughly 60) and long-lived (over 75). To avoid experimental bias, donors of different ages were spread randomly across the sequencing lanes. Using the same blood draw, the study looked at two additional independent replicas of 1 million unique cDNA reads for two donors, one aged 18 to 30 and the other aged 80 or older. Broader findings and caveats from the paper: Estimates of total diversity from one million sequenced T cells were regarded as lower bounds and underestimates. Bulk unsorted PBMC profiling prevented conclusive comparison of naive and antigen-experienced compartments. The long-lived group showed more naive CD4+ T cells, fewer expanded clones and increased TCR diversity than the aged group, suggesting age selection. Observed TCR beta diversity correlated strongly with the percentage of naive T cells measured by flow cytometry. Donor CMV infection status was unknown, potentially confounding age-related changes in expanded clonotypes. Observed TCR beta diversity per million T cells fell roughly linearly with age, and a significant reduction was already apparent by age around 36.

The CDR3 goes from the cysteine to the phenylalanine over 17 residues. Kept here is only the CDR3 DNA, which spans 51 bases and is read in frame from base 1. V has 4 bases trimmed and J has 6 bases trimmed; junction bases matching no gene number 13. CDR1 and CDR2 were assigned from the germline V gene as SGHTA and FQGNSA. This clonotype has more than one count but fewer than ten. Its antigen has not been determined. Qualities for individual bases were not recorded, and no much larger clone is one base off. Systemically healthy Caucasian individuals from Russia, approximately 39 in total and aged roughly 6 to 90 years, were included as donors. Each donor gave 9.5 to 10 milliliters of peripheral blood, drawn into EDTA-treated Vacutainer tubes. Ficoll-Paque density-gradient centrifugation was used to isolate PBMCs, with at least 6.5 million per sample. Total RNA was extracted from PBMCs with Trizol reagent, with at least 5.5 micrograms obtained per sample. For every donor, flow cytometry on a PBMC aliquot measured the percentage of naive CD45RAhigh/CD27high T cells.

The library relied on 5' RACE. The instrument was an Illumina HiSeq 2500. A second PCR of roughly 6 to 12 cycles was run with a J-beta primer mix and a sample-barcoded 5' primer. Each TCR beta cDNA molecule received a unique molecular identifier from a template-switch 5' adaptor carrying 12 random nucleotides. Each sample yielded at least 2.5 million CDR3-containing paired-end reads. First-strand cDNA synthesis was performed from all RNA using the Mint cDNA synthesis kit, with priming by a TRBC-specific oligonucleotide. All cDNA was treated with uracil-DNA glycosylase and then went through a first 18-cycle PCR with the universal primers M1SS and BC2_uni_R. Under the source paper's analysis protocol: For normalization, 1 million high-quality reads, each with a distinct molecular identifier, were randomly selected from each sample. Instead of being binned into consensus sequences, reads that shared molecular identifiers were thrown out. MiTCR, run with a Q25 quality threshold and the strictest error-elimination algorithm, handled CDR3 identification, clonotype clustering and error correction. Lower-bound total TCR beta diversity was estimated with a nonparametric unseen species model using Euler transformation. TCRdb reprocessing: public reads trimmed at Q25 with fastp, clones called with MiXCR, in-frame beta chains kept. Rows are combined by CDR3 protein, so each entry shows the most common genes and DNA. TCRdb's processing, not the study's, gives the V and J calls here. This sample is represented by some 790,000 distinct CDR3 sequences; around 26% of them were singletons. The ten biggest clones cover roughly 17% of the sample.

The sample consisted of blood. The clonotype comes from a woman older than 75 in good health. This chain is built from TRBV7-2 and TRBJ2-1; 9 central nucleotides agree with TRBD2. The DNA sequence reads TGTGCCAGCAGCTGGGGAGGGGGGCGGGGGGGCCGCAATGAGCAGTTCTTC. Translated, this gives CASSWGGGRGGRNEQFF.